These T cell receptor beta chains were read from a single sample in a study of cytomegalovirus exposure and HLA in healthy donors. Generated by immunoSEQ multiplex PCR, the TCRdb table keeps only in-frame clones and is missing some. The data show roughly 75,000 clones, with 70% to 85% seen just once and 18% held by the top ten. The sequenced sample was PBMCs. Receptors originate from a man between 65 and 79 years old in good health and CMV-seropositive. CDR3s include the opening cysteine and the closing phenylalanine or tryptophan. A D gene is named only where the DNA matches it firmly. A clone size is listed for some rows: how often the clone was seen (once, few, many), or a class if it is expanded.

v_call	j_call	clone_size	d_call	cdr3_length	cdr3_nt	cdr3_aa
TRBV28	TRBJ2-3	NA	TRBD2	21	TGTGCCAGCAAGCGGGAGGGCACGGCAAGTCTAGCGGGAGGGCGGGGAGATACGCAGTATTTT	CASKREGTASLAGGRGDTQYF
TRBV2	TRBJ2-7	NA	NA	14	TGTGCCAGCAGTGAAGTCGGGGGGCTCGACGAGCAGTACTTC	CASSEVGGLDEQYF
TRBV4-1	TRBJ2-3	NA	NA	17	TGCGCCAGCAGCCAAGTCTCAGCGGGTGACCGCACAGATACGCAGTATTTT	CASSQVSAGDRTDTQYF
TRBV7-3	TRBJ2-1	NA	NA	15	TGTGCCAGCAGCCCAGGGTGGGACTCCTACAATGAGCAGTTCTTC	CASSPGWDSYNEQFF
TRBV6-5	TRBJ2-5	NA	NA	13	TGTGCCAGCAGTAATAGCTGGCAAGAGACCCAGTACTTC	CASSNSWQETQYF
TRBV2	TRBJ1-4	NA	NA	15	TGTGCCAGCAGTTCCCGGGGGGGGGTTGGGGAAAAACTGTTTTTT	CASSSRGGVGEKLFF
TRBV7-2	TRBJ2-1	NA	TRBD1	14	TGTGCCAGCAGCCCGGGACAGCGGTACAATGAGCAGTTCTTC	CASSPGQRYNEQFF
TRBV10-3	TRBJ1-2	NA	NA	14	TGTGCCATCAGTAACGGGGGGAGAGTCTATGGCTACACCTTC	CAISNGGRVYGYTF
TRBV5-1	TRBJ1-1	few	TRBD1	17	TGCGCCAGCAGCCCAGGGGGCCGGGGAAGGGCGAACACTGAAGCTTTCTTT	CASSPGGRGRANTEAFF
TRBV11-1	TRBJ2-3	NA	TRBD2	15	TGTGCCAGCAGCTTTTTGAGCGGGAGTTCAGATACGCAGTATTTT	CASSFLSGSSDTQYF
TRBV5-4	TRBJ1-3	NA	TRBD1	17	TGTGCCAGCAGCTTGGACGGACAGGTCTTCTCTGGAAACACCATATATTTT	CASSLDGQVFSGNTIYF
TRBV7-2	TRBJ2-7	NA	TRBD1	17	TGTGCCAGCAGCTTTTTCCCCAACAGGGGATATATCAACGAGCAGTACTTC	CASSFFPNRGYINEQYF
TRBV13	TRBJ1-6	NA	NA	13	TGTGCCAGCAGGCCGAACAGGAATTCACCCCTCCACTTT	CASRPNRNSPLHF
TRBV19	TRBJ1-5	NA	TRBD1	15	TGTGCCAGTAGTTCACAGGGGGCTGGCAATCAGCCCCAGCATTTT	CASSSQGAGNQPQHF
TRBV7-9	TRBJ2-7	NA	TRBD1	12	TGTGCCAGCAGCCTACAGGGGAATGAGCAGTACTTC	CASSLQGNEQYF